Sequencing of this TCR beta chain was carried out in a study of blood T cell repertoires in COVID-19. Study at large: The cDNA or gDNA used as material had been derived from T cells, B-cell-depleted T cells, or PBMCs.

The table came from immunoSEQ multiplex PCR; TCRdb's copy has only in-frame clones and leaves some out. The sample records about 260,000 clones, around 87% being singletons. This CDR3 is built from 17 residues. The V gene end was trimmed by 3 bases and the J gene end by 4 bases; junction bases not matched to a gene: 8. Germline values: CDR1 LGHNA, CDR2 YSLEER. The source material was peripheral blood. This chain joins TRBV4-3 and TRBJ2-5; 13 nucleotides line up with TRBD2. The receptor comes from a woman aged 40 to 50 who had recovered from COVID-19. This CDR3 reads CASSHGLAGDSGETQYF. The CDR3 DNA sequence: TGCGCCAGCAGCCACGGACTAGCGGGGGACTCCGGAGAGACCCAGTACTTC.